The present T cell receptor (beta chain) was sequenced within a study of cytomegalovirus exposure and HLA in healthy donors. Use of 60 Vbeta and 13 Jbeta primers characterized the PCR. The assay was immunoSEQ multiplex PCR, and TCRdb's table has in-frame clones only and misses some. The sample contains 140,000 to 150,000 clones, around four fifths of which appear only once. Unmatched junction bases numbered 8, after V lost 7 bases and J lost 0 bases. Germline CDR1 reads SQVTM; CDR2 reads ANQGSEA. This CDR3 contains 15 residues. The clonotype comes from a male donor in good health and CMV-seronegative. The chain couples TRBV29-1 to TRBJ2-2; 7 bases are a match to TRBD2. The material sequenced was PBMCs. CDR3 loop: CSARGRGANTGELFF. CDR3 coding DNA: TGCAGCGCCCGTGGGAGGGGAGCGAACACCGGGGAGCTGTTTTTT.